The next 29 T cell receptor beta chains were all read from a single sample in a study of technical replicates of blood from a few donors. Sequenced by immunoSEQ multiplex PCR; TCRdb stores in-frame clones only, minus some. This sample yields about 72,000 clones, of which 80% to 95% are seen a single time; about 0.4% belongs to the top ten. The sequencing sample was made of T cells isolated from PBMCs. The receptors originated from a human donor in good health.

The rearrangement uses TRBV6-1 and TRBJ2-5, with 7 positions matching TRBD1. The V gene end was trimmed by 3 bases and the J gene end by 4 bases; junction bases not matched to a gene: 11. This CDR3 is built from 16 residues. Germline assignment: CDR1 MNHNS and CDR2 SASEGT. CDR3 in amino acids: CASSDATTGWRETQYF. CDR3 nucleotides: TGTGCCAGCAGTGATGCGACGACAGGGTGGCGAGAGACCCAGTACTTC.

CDR3 residues: CASSVGTTEQFF. CDR3 in DNA: TGTGCCAGCAGTGTGGGGACTACGGAGCAGTTCTTC. The V and J genes are TRBV7-9 and TRBJ2-1, with 7 bases aligning to TRBD2. J gave up 10 bases and V 6 bases, and 6 bases lay outside the gene matches. CDR3 length: 12 amino acids. Germline values: CDR1 SEHNR, CDR2 FQNEAQ (reference sequence).

The table lists this clone with a few counts. This sequence joins TRBV28 and TRBJ1-2; the match to TRBD1 covers 8 bases. Germline V CDR1 and CDR2: MDHEN, SYDVKM. Trimming cost V 5 bases and J 4 bases; bases outside gene matches: 12. This CDR3 contains 16 residues. CDR3 nucleotide sequence: TGTGCCAGCAGTCCCTCCATTGGACAGGGCTTCTATGGCTACACCTTC. Protein: CASSPSIGQGFYGYTF.

This chain uses TRBV4-1 with TRBJ2-7, with 8 positions matching TRBD1. Per the germline V gene, CDR1 is MGHRA and CDR2 is YSYEKL. With 4 bases clipped from V and 0 bases from J, the junction kept 8 bases outside the gene matches. This CDR3 has 16 amino acids. CDR3 in amino acids: CASSLRTGQSSYEQYF. CDR3 coding DNA: TGCGCCAGCAGCCTCAGGACAGGGCAAAGCTCCTACGAGCAGTACTTC.

The rearrangement links TRBV9 to TRBJ2-7; 11 bases map to TRBD1. CDR1 and CDR2 (germline): SGDLS, YYNGEE. The junction had 2 bases not matched to a gene; V was cut back by 4 bases and J by 2 bases. The CDR3 spans 14 residues. DNA for the CDR3: TGTGCCAGCAGCCCGGGACAGGGGGCCTACGAGCAGTACTTC. It is translated as CASSPGQGAYEQYF.

The CDR3 DNA sequence: TGTGCCAGCAGCTCCTATAGCACAGATACGCAGTATTTT. This gives the protein CASSSYSTDTQYF. The V and J genes are TRBV7-6 and TRBJ2-3; no reliable D call. Germline CDR1 and CDR2: SGHVS and FNYEAQ. With 4 bases removed from V and 0 bases from J, the gap between germline ends came to 5 bases. This CDR3 has 13 amino acids.

The J gene is TRBJ2-1, the V gene TRBV27, with 14 bases lining up with TRBD2. The length of the CDR3 is 16 residues. From germline, CDR1 is MNHEY and CDR2 SMNVEV (reference sequence). J was trimmed by 7 bases and V by 4 bases; bases with no gene match: 6. CDR3 nucleotides: TGTGCCAGCAGTTCCCAGGGACTAGCGGGAGTGAATGAGCAGTTCTTC. It yields the protein CASSSQGLAGVNEQFF.

This sequence joins TRBV27 and TRBJ1-4; D might be TRBD1 (5 bases). The CDR3 spans 14 residues. The V gene lost 8 bases and the J gene lost 10 bases, with 20 bases spanning the gap. Germline loops: CDR1 MNHEY, CDR2 SMNVEV (reference sequence). The CDR3 DNA reads as TGTGCCAGCGCTTTACCGGGGGAGTTGGGAAAACTGTTTTTT. This gives the protein CASALPGELGKLFF.

V usage is TRBV29-1 and J usage is TRBJ2-3; TRBD2 might be the D (6 bases). This CDR3 region has 14 residues. Trimming took off 4 bases at V and 3 bases at J, with 14 bases between the two ends. Germline CDR1 SQVTM, CDR2 ANQGSEA. CDR3 protein: CSVVRGSDTDTQYF. The CDR3, as DNA: TGCAGCGTTGTTCGGGGGAGTGATACAGATACGCAGTATTTT.

V and J are TRBV7-9 and TRBJ1-5, with D possibly being TRBD1 (5 bases). Germline CDR1 is SEHNR and CDR2 is FQNEAQ (reference sequence). V lost 2 bases and J 9 bases, leaving 14 bases between the germline ends. The CDR3 consists of 14 residues. CDR3 in DNA: TGTGCCAGCAGCTTAATGGGACTCCCTTCGCCCCAGCATTTT. Amino acids: CASSLMGLPSPQHF. Supplemented by reference TRBV7-9 and TRBJ1-5, the full variable domain reads DTGVSQNPRHKITKRGQNVTFRCDPISEHNRLYWYRQTLGQGPEFLTYFQNEAQLEKSRLLSDRFSAERPKGSFSTLEIQRTEQGDSAMYLCASSLMGLPSPQHFGDGTRLSIL.

The chain combines TRBV27 with TRBJ1-1; D is uncertain. CDR3 length equals 14 residues. Germline V lookup: CDR1 MNHEY, CDR2 SMNVEV (reference sequence). Between the trimmed V and J ends, which lost 2 bases and 5 bases, there was a span of 12 bases. The CDR3 DNA reads as TGTGCCAGCAGTTTAGGCGTGACGGGAACTGAAGCTTTCTTT. Protein: CASSLGVTGTEAFF.

This clone was seen only once. This chain uses TRBV7-9 with TRBJ2-1; tentative D call: TRBD2 (5 bases). Trimming shortened V by 4 bases and J by 7 bases, and 17 bases separated the two germline ends. CDR1 and CDR2 from the germline V gene are SEHNR and FQNEAQ (reference sequence). The CDR3 is made up of 15 amino acids. CDR3 loop: CASSSIRGSGNEQFF. The CDR3 nucleotides are TGTGCCAGCAGCTCGATTAGAGGGAGTGGTAATGAGCAGTTCTTC.

The V and J genes are TRBV29-1 and TRBJ1-1, with TRBD1 matching over 7 bases. CDR1 and CDR2 from the germline V gene are SQVTM and ANQGSEA. V lost 7 bases to trimming and J lost 4 bases; unmatched junction nucleotides: 12. The length of the CDR3 is 14 residues. As DNA, the CDR3 is TGCAGCGGGGGTCGGACGGGACAGACCACTGAAGCTTTCTTT. Translation: CSGGRTGQTTEAFF.

The V call is TRBV9, the J call TRBJ2-7; D possibly corresponds to TRBD2 (5 bases). V dropped 1 base and J dropped 0 bases, with 14 bases sitting between them. The CDR3 spans 16 residues. The germline V gene encodes CDR1 SGDLS and CDR2 YYNGEE. The CDR3, as DNA: TGTGCCAGCAGCGTATCCGGGGTAGCCGTCTCCTACGAGCAGTACTTC. Protein: CASSVSGVAVSYEQYF.

This clone was recorded a few times. The J gene is TRBJ2-7, the V gene TRBV5-4; TRBD1 matches 9 bases. This CDR3 has 14 residues. Trimming at V came to 0 bases and at J to 2 bases, leaving 0 bases not matched to a gene. Germline V gene sequence: CDR1 SGHNT, CDR2 YYREEE (reference sequence). The chain's CDR3 is CASSLGQGAYEQYF. The CDR3 DNA reads TGTGCCAGCAGCTTGGGACAGGGGGCCTACGAGCAGTACTTC. The complete variable domain, with remaining parts taken from reference TRBV5-4 and TRBJ2-7, reads ETGVTQSPTHLIKTRGQQVTLRCSSQSGHNTVSWYQQALGQGPQFIFQYYREEENGRGNFPPRFSGLQFPNYSSELNVNALELDDSALYLCASSLGQGAYEQYFGPGTRLTVT.

The J gene is TRBJ1-5, the V gene TRBV23-1; 11 bases agree with TRBD1. TRBV23-1 is sorted into the ORF group, with uncertain function. The CDR3 runs 19 residues. Germline trimming cut 9 bases from V and 0 bases from J; bases unmatched to any gene: 16. The CDR3 nucleotides are TGCGCCAGTCTGGGTGTACGGACAGGGGGCAAGATTAGCAATCAGCCCCAGCATTTT. It is translated as CASLGVRTGGKISNQPQHF.

This rearrangement joins TRBV19 to TRBJ1-5; no definite D call. The V end was cut by 5 bases, the J end by 5 bases, with 16 bases between. The CDR3 length is 15 residues. Germline CDR1 and CDR2: LNHDA and SQIVND (reference sequence). The DNA of the CDR3 is TGTGCCAGTAGTCGGGGTATAGCGGGATATCAGCCCCAGCATTTT. It translates to CASSRGIAGYQPQHF.

The gene calls are TRBV4-3 and TRBJ2-7, with 7 nucleotides matching TRBD2. The CDR3 totals 14 residues. The junction had 7 bases not matched to a gene; V was cut back by 1 base and J by 7 bases. Germline CDR1 is LGHNA and CDR2 is YSLEER. The CDR3 DNA follows: TGCGCCAGCAGCCAAGCCGAACTAGCGATGGAGCAGTACTTC. It yields the protein CASSQAELAMEQYF.

The rearrangement links TRBV27 to TRBJ2-1; D possibly corresponds to TRBD1 (6 bases). The CDR3 is 16 residues long. Germline V lookup: CDR1 MNHEY, CDR2 SMNVEV (reference sequence). Between the trimmed V and J ends, which lost 0 bases and 4 bases, there was a span of 13 bases. The DNA for the CDR3 is TGTGCCAGCAGTTTATCACAACGTCAGGGGTACAATGAGCAGTTCTTC. This sequence encodes CASSLSQRQGYNEQFF.

The gene calls are TRBV5-1 and TRBJ1-4; no definite D call. V lost 0 bases and J 8 bases, leaving 8 bases between the germline ends. The germline CDR1 and CDR2 sequences are SGHRS and YFSETQ. This CDR3 is built from 13 residues. In DNA form, the CDR3 reads TGCGCCAGCAGCTTGGAAACAGAAGAAAAACTGTTTTTT. Protein product: CASSLETEEKLFF.

The J gene is TRBJ2-3, the V gene TRBV7-2, with a tentative D call TRBD2 (5 bases). The germline V gene encodes CDR1 SGHTA and CDR2 FQGNSA. The CDR3 spans 16 residues. V lost 5 bases and J 1 base, leaving 16 bases between the germline ends. The CDR3, as DNA: TGTGCCAGCAGCCCCCCGCCCCTGCGGGGCACAGATACGCAGTATTTT. Its protein is CASSPPPLRGTDTQYF.

V gene TRBV11-2 combines with J gene TRBJ2-3; 8 bases fit TRBD2. Germline-derived CDR1 and CDR2 are SGHAT and FQNNGV. Trimming cost V 5 bases and J 1 base; bases outside gene matches: 5. The CDR3 has 15 amino acids. The CDR3 here is CASSQLAVRTDTQYF. As DNA, the CDR3 is TGTGCCAGCAGCCAACTAGCGGTACGCACAGATACGCAGTATTTT.

The chain joins TRBV6-5 to TRBJ1-2; unclear D gene. V lost 2 bases to trimming and J lost 2 bases, with 12 bases between them. This CDR3 comprises 15 residues. Germline V CDR1 and CDR2: MNHEY, SVGAGI. The CDR3 protein is CASSYGLNTNYGYTF. The CDR3, as DNA: TGTGCCAGCAGTTACGGGCTTAATACGAACTATGGCTACACCTTC.

The J gene is TRBJ1-2, the V gene TRBV18, with a tentative D call TRBD1 (5 bases). The length of the CDR3 is 14 residues. V shed 0 bases and J shed 4 bases, with 9 bases lying between them. From germline, CDR1 is KGHSH and CDR2 LQKENI. The CDR3 loop reads CASSPPSGFYGYTF. For the CDR3, the DNA is TGTGCCAGCTCACCACCGTCAGGGTTCTATGGCTACACCTTC.

This chain uses TRBV27 with TRBJ1-1; D is perhaps TRBD1 (6 bases). There are 14 residues in the CDR3. Germline values: CDR1 MNHEY, CDR2 SMNVEV (reference sequence). V was cut by 6 bases and J by 3 bases, with 14 bases left in between. The CDR3 reads CASSQTGPYTEAFF. The DNA of the CDR3 is TGTGCCAGCAGCCAGACAGGACCGTACACTGAAGCTTTCTTT.

J is TRBJ2-7 and V is TRBV5-6; TRBD1 matches 11 bases. The CDR3 totals 17 residues. Germline V gene lookup returns CDR1 SGHDT and CDR2 YYEEEE. The J segment lost 4 bases and the V segment lost 0 bases, leaving 9 bases of the junction unmatched. CDR3 sequence (DNA): TGTGCCAGCAGCTTGGTGGGACAGGGGGTCAATTTATACGAGCAGTACTTC. Translating it yields CASSLVGQGVNLYEQYF.

The V gene is TRBV11-3, the J gene TRBJ2-3, with TRBD1 as a possible D gene (5 bases). The germline V gene encodes CDR1 SGHNT and CDR2 YENEEA. Trimming removed 1 base from V and 0 bases from J, with 5 bases in between. The CDR3 is made up of 14 amino acids. CDR3 in amino acids: CASSLGQSTDTQYF. DNA of the CDR3: TGTGCCAGCAGCTTAGGACAGAGCACAGATACGCAGTATTTT.

CDR3 sequence: CAPRGGPQHF. The CDR3 DNA is TGTGCCCCTCGGGGGGGGCCCCAGCATTTT. The V and J genes are TRBV19 and TRBJ1-5, with D perhaps matching TRBD1 (5 bases). This CDR3 region has 10 residues. Trimming pared 11 bases from V and 9 bases from J, leaving 11 bases between. Germline V gene lookup returns CDR1 LNHDA and CDR2 SQIVND (reference sequence).

The table lists this clone with a count of one. The genes are TRBV10-2 and TRBJ2-7, with D possibly matching TRBD1 (6 bases). V was shortened by 2 bases and J by 6 bases, with 11 bases between the two germline ends. This CDR3 comprises 13 residues. Germline CDR1 reads WSHSY; CDR2 reads SAAADI. The CDR3 region is CASSEPDRREQYF. The CDR3, as DNA: TGCGCCAGCAGTGAGCCAGACAGGCGCGAGCAGTACTTC.